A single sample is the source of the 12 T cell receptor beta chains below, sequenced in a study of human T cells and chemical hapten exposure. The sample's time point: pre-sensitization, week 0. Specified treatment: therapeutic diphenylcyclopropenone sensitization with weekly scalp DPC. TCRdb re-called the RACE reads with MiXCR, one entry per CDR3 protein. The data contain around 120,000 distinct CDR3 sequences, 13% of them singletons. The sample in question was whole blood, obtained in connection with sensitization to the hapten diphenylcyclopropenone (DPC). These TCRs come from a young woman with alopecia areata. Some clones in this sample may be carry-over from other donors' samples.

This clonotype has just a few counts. The CDR3 here is CSARSRTGVGNSPLHF. CDR3 sequence (DNA): TGCAGTGCTAGATCGCGTACAGGGGTTGGTAATTCACCCCTCCACTTT. The chain employs TRBV20-1 and TRBJ1-6; 7 nucleotides agree with TRBD1. This CDR3 has 16 amino acids. The trim removed 2 bases at V and 6 bases at J, leaving 10 bases unmatched. CDR1 is DFQATT, CDR2 SNEGSKA, per germline (reference sequence).

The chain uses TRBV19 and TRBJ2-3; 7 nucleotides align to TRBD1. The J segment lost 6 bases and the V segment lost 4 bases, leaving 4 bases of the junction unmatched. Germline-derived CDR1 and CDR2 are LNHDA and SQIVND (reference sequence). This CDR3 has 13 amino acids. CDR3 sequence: CASSRTGVDTQYF. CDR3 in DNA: TGTGCCAGTAGTAGAACAGGGGTCGATACGCAGTATTTT.

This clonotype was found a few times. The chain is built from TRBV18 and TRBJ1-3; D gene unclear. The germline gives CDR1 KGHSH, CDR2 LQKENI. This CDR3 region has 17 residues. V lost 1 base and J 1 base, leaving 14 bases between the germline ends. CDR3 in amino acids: CASSPLRRTESGNTIYF. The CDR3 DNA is TGTGCCAGCTCACCACTAAGACGGACTGAATCTGGAAACACCATATATTTT.

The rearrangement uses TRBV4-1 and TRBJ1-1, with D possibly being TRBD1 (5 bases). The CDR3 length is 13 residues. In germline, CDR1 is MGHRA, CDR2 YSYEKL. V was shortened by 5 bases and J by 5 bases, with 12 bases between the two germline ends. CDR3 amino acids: CASSSARVTEAFF. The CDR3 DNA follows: TGCGCCAGCAGCTCCGCCAGGGTTACTGAAGCTTTCTTT.

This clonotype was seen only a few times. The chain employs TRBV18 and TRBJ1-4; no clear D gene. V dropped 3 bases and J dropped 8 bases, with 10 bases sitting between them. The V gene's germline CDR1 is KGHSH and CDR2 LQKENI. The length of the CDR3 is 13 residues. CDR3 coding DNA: TGTGCCAGCTCACCGGGCCAGGCGGAAAAACTGTTTTTT. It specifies CASSPGQAEKLFF. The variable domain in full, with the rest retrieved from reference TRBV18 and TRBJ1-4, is NAGVMQNPRHLVRRRGQEARLRCSPMKGHSHVYWYRQLPEEGLKFMVYLQKENIIDESGMPKERFSAEFPKEGPSILRIQQVVRGDSAAYFCASSPGQAEKLFFGSGTQLSVL.

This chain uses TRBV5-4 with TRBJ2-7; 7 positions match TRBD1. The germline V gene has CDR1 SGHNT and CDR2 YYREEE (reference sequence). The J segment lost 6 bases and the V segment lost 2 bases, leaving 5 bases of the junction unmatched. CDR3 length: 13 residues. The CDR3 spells CASSFQGVFEQYF. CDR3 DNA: TGTGCCAGCAGCTTCCAGGGGGTTTTCGAGCAGTACTTC.

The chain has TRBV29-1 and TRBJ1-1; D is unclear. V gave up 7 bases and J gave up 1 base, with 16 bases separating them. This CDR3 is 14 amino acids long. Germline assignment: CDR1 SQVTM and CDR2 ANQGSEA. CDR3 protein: CSAGDVYANTEAFF. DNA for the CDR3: TGCAGCGCTGGAGACGTGTACGCGAACACTGAAGCTTTCTTT.

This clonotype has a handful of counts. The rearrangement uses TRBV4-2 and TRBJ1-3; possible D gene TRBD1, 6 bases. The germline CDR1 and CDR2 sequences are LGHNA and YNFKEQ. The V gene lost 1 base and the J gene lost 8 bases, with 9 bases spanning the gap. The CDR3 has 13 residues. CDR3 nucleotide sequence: TGTGCCAGCAGCCAAGGCAGGGGTTACACCATATATTTT. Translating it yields CASSQGRGYTIYF.

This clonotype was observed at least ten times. CDR3 DNA sequence: TGCGCCAGCAGCCAGAACAGGGGAGGAGAGACCCAGTACTTC. Amino acid sequence: CASSQNRGGETQYF. J is TRBJ2-5 and V is TRBV4-3; tentatively, D is TRBD1 (7 bases). V was cut by 3 bases and J by 4 bases, with 12 bases left in between. This CDR3 comprises 14 residues. Germline CDR1 is LGHNA and CDR2 is YSLEER.

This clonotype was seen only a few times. CDR3 bases: TGTGCCAGCAGTCACAGGGGGGCGCGGACCGGGGAGCTGTTTTTT. Translated, it gives CASSHRGARTGELFF. V is TRBV28 and J is TRBJ2-2, with 8 bases fitting TRBD1. The CDR3 runs 15 residues. V lost 5 bases and J lost 5; bases outside the gene matches: 7. Germline-derived CDR1 and CDR2 are MDHEN and SYDVKM.

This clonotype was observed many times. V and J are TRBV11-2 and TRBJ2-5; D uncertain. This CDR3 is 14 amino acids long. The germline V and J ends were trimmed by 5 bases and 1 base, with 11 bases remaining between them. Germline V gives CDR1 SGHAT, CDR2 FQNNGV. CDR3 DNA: TGTGCCAGCAGCCCCCGACTCTTCCAAGAGACCCAGTACTTC. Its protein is CASSPRLFQETQYF.

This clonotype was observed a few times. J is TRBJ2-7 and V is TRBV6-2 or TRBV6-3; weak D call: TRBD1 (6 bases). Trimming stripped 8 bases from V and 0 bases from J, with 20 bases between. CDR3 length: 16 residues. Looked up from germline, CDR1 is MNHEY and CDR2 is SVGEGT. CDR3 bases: TGTGCCAGCGGCCGGCAGGGGACCCCGGGCTCCTACGAGCAGTACTTC. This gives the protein CASGRQGTPGSYEQYF.